The clone carrying this T cell receptor (beta chain) was seen only a few times. Antigen specificity is unknown. Noted time point: sample taken at primary tumor resection. Whole RNA, isolated from tumor, nontumor lung or frozen PBMC, was sequenced without prior sorting. This entry is derived from a study of spatial heterogeneity in lung cancer. Findings and limits, study-wide: Counts that tracked tumor mutation counts were those of expanded intratumoral alpha and beta TCRs.

From the 5' RACE reads, TCRdb called clonotypes with MiXCR, one entry per CDR3 protein. The table has some 97,000 distinct CDR3 sequences, 4.4% seen once; the top ten hold 21%. The CDR3 extends over 18 amino acids. Trimming removed 5 bases from V and 3 bases from J; junction bases left unmatched: 13. Germline-derived CDR1 and CDR2 are MDHEN and SYDVKM. The receptor comes from a male donor with early-stage non-small cell lung cancer. The sequenced sample was lung tumor tissue, obtained at surgery. J is TRBJ2-1 and V is TRBV28; 10 bases line up with TRBD1. CDR3 loop: CASSQTRDRGHIYNEQFF. The CDR3, as DNA: TGTGCCAGCAGTCAAACGCGGGACAGGGGCCATATCTACAATGAGCAGTTCTTC.